The present TCR beta chain was sequenced within a study of shared clonotypes between healthy human individuals. Study-wide points: Lower generation probabilities were found for non-shared clonotypes than for those shared by all four donors.

The method was immunoSEQ multiplex PCR; TCRdb's version includes in-frame clones alone and lacks a portion of them. This sample has 2 million to 2.5 million clones; roughly 91% occur once, and the top ten carry approximately 1.7%. Note on this clone: Its antigen is unidentified. One end of the junction does not line up with germline, which may come from a read error.

Selected positively for CCR7 and CD45RO-negative, naive CD8 cells excluded terminally differentiated effector memory CD45RA+ cells. There are 14 residues in the CDR3. The germline V gene has CDR1 MDHEN and CDR2 SYDVKM. This receptor was identified in a man aged 18 to 30 in good health. Some clones in this sample may be carry-over from other donors' samples. The V gene is TRBV28, the J gene TRBJ2-5; TRBD2 agrees at 7 bases. Sequenced material: naive CD8+ T cells from PBMCs. The CDR3 reads CASSLGFGAPGGDF. The CDR3 region has the DNA TGTGCCAGCAGTTTAGGGTTTGGGGCGCCGGGGGGAGACTTC.